This T cell receptor beta chain was captured in a study of blood T cell repertoires in COVID-19 (dated by TCRdb to about 2020). As for the study more broadly: Collaborator samples came from the United States, Italy and Spain and covered acute and convalescent phases of COVID-19. The samples were drawn from two sources: the first 160 participants of the ongoing ImmuneRACE study, and over 950 subjects contributed by 6 global collaborators. Nearly every sample came with metadata listing a de-identified subject ID, COVID-19 status, age in years and sex. The repertoires were released in a freely available public database meant as a resource for research on the immune response to SARS-CoV-2. Where available, HLA class I and class II types were obtained from metadata supplied by the sample provider rather than from assay-based typing. The material from the prospective study consisted of cDNA or gDNA derived from T cells, B-cell-depleted T cells, or PBMCs. Deeply sampled blood TCRbeta repertoires from subjects exposed to, actively infected with, or recovered from COVID-19 were included in the dataset.

From cysteine to phenylalanine, the CDR3 is 17 amino acids long. Just CDR3 DNA is preserved here, 51 bases in frame from base 1. In the germline V gene (reference sequence), CDR1 corresponds to LNHDA and CDR2 to SQIVND. At the junction V is shortened by 2 bases and J by 0 bases, with 11 bases in between. Collaborating institutions collected whole blood in K2EDTA tubes following their own protocols. Collaborator samples were shipped for TCRbeta analysis as frozen whole blood, isolated PBMCs, or DNA extracted from either sample type. The immunoSEQ Assay, a bias-controlled multiplex PCR, was used to amplify TCRbeta CDR3 regions from genomic DNA. In the paper's pipeline: Nucleated cell counts per sample were estimated from amplification of reference gene primers within the assay. To quantify the absolute abundance of each unique TCRbeta CDR3 rearrangement, sequence reads were collapsed and filtered. For each sample, productive Simpson clonality was calculated as the square root of Simpson's diversity index across productive rearrangements. TCRdb retrieved this table from immuneACCESS and kept in-frame rearrangements only. Not all clones are present; in checked studies, unresolved V genes account for under half, and no reason is known for the remainder. The V and J calls and the clone size are those of that table, but D and trimming were determined from the DNA. This sample has 72,000 or so clones in its table, and roughly 86% of those were observed once. Roughly 14% of the sample is held by the ten biggest clonotypes.

Turning to this clone: Its recognized antigen is unknown. No qualities accompany the bases; no much larger clone lies one base away.

Broad study findings and their caveats: Clinical and demographic metadata were provided uncurated, with the amount varying by source and participant.

What was sequenced was peripheral blood. This sequence uses TRBV19 and TRBJ1-6, with the D gene not confidently named. The sequence was collected from a woman in her fifties or sixties with acute or convalescent COVID-19. The sequence in DNA is TGTGCCAGTAGTATATCCCACCGCAGCTCCTATAATTCACCCCTCCACTTT. Translated, it gives CASSISHRSSYNSPLHF.